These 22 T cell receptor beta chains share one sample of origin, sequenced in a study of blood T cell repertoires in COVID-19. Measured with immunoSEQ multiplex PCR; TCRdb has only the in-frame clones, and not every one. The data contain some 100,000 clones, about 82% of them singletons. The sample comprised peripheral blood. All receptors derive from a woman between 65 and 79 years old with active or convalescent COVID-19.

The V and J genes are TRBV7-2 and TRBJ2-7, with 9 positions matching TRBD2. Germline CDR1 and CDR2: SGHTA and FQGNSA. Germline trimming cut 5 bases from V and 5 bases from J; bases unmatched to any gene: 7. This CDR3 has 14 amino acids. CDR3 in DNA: TGTGCCAGCAGCCCGGTCGGGACTAGCCACGAGCAGTACTTC. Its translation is CASSPVGTSHEQYF.

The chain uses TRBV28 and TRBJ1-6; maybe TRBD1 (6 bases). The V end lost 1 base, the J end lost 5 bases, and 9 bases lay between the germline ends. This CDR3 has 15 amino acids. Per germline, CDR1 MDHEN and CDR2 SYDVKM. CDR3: CASSLLGGHNSPLHF. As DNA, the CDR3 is TGTGCCAGCAGTTTATTGGGGGGGCATAATTCACCCCTCCACTTT.

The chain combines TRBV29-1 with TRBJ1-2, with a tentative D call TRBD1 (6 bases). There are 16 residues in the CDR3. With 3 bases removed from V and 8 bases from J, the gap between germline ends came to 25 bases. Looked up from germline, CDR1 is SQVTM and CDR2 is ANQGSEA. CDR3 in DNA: TGCAGCGTTGAGACGGTTCCAGGGGCCGCGGTAGGAGGCTACACCTTC. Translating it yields CSVETVPGAAVGGYTF.

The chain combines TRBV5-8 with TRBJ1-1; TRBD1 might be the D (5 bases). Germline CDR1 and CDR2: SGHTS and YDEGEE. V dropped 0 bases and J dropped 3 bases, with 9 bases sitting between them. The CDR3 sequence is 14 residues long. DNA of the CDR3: TGTGCCAGCAGCTTGGCGGGGGTAGACACTGAAGCTTTCTTT. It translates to CASSLAGVDTEAFF.

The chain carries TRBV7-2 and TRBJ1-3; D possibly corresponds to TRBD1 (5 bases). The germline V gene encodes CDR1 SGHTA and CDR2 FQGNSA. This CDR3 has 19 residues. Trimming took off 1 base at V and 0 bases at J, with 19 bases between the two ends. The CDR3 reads CASSLGRGTDAISGNTIYF. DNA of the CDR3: TGTGCCAGCAGCTTAGGGAGGGGAACGGACGCAATCTCTGGAAACACCATATATTTT. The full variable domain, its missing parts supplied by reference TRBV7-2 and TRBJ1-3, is GAGVSQSPSNKVTEKGKDVELRCDPISGHTALYWYRQSLGQGLEFLIYFQGNSAPDKSGLPSDRFSAERTGGSVSTLTIQRTQQEDSAVYLCASSLGRGTDAISGNTIYFGEGSWLTVV.

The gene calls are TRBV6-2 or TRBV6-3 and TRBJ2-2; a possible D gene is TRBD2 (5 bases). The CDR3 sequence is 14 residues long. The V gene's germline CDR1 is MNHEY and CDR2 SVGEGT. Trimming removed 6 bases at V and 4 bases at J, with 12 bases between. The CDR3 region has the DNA TGTGCCAGCAGCTCCGGACTCCTCACCGGGGAGCTGTTTTTT. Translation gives CASSSGLLTGELFF.

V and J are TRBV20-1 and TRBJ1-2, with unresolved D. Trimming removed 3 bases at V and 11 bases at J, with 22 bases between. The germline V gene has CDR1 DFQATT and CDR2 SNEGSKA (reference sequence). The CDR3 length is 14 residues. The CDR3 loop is CSASLGGGLIRYTF. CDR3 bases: TGCAGTGCTAGTTTAGGTGGAGGACTTATTCGATACACCTTC.

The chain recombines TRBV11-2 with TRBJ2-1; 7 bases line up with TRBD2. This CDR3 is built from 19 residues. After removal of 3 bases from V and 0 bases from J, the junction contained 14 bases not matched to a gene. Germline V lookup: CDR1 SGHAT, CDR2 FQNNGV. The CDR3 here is CASSFPLSASGRSYNEQFF. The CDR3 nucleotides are TGTGCCAGCAGCTTCCCTCTATCGGCTAGCGGTCGCTCCTACAATGAGCAGTTCTTC.

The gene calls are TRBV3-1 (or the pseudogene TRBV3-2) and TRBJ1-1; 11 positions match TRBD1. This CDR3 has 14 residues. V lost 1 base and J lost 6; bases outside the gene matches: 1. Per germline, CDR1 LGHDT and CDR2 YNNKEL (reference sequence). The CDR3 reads CASSQAGQGAEAFF. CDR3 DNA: TGTGCCAGCAGCCAAGCGGGACAGGGGGCTGAAGCTTTCTTT.

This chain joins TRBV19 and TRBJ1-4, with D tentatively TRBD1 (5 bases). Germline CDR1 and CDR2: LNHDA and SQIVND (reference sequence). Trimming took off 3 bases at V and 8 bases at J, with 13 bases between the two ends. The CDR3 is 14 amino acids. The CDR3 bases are TGTGCCAGTAGTATGCCAGGGTCGAGGGAAAAACTGTTTTTT. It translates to CASSMPGSREKLFF.

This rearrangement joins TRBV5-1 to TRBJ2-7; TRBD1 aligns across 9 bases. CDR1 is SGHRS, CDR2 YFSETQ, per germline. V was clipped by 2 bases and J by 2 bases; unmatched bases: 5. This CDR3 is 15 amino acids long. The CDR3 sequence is CASSLQQGAPYEQYF. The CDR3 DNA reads TGCGCCAGCAGCTTACAACAGGGGGCCCCCTACGAGCAGTACTTC.

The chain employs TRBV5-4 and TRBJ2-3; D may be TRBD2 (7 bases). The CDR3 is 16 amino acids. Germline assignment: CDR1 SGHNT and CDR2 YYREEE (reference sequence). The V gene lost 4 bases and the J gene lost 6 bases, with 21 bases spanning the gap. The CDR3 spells CASSGAIAGAVDTQYF. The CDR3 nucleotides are TGTGCCAGCAGCGGGGCGATCGCGGGGGCGGTGGATACGCAGTATTTT.

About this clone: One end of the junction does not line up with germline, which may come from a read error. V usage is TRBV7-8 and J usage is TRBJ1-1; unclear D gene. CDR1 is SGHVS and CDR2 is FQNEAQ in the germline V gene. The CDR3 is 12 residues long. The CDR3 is CASSPTPQWQAF. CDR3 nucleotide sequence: TGTGCCAGCAGCCCGACACCTCAATGGCAGGCCTTT.

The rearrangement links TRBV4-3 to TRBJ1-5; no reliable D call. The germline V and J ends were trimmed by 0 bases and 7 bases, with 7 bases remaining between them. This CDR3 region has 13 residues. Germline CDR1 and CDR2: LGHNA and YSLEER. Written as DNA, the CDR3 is TGCGCCAGCAGCCAAGATCTAGGACAGCCCCAGCATTTT. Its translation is CASSQDLGQPQHF.

The CDR3: CASSPAGSSYNEQFF. DNA for the CDR3: TGTGCCAGCAGCCCGGCCGGGTCCTCGTACAATGAGCAGTTCTTC. V usage is TRBV4-2 and J usage is TRBJ2-1; D is unresolved. The V gene's germline CDR1 is LGHNA and CDR2 YNFKEQ. The CDR3 totals 15 residues. V dropped 4 bases and J dropped 4 bases, with 14 bases sitting between them.

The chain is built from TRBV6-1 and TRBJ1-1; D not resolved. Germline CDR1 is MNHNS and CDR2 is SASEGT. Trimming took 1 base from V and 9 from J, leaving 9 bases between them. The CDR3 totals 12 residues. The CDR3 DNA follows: TGTGCCAGCAGTGAAGGTGGGCCGAAAGCTTTCTTT. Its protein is CASSEGGPKAFF.

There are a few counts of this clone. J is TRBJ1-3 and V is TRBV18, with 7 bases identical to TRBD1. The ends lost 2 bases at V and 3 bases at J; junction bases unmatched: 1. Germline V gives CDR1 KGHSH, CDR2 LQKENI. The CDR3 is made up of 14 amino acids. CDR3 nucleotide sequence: TGTGCCAGCTCACCAGACAGGGTTGGAAACACCATATATTTT. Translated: CASSPDRVGNTIYF.

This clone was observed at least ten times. CDR3 loop: CASSPDRDPYSPLHF. In nucleotides, the CDR3 is TGTGCCAGCAGCCCCGACAGGGACCCCTATTCACCCCTCCACTTT. This chain links TRBV4-2 with TRBJ1-6, with 7 positions matching TRBD1. CDR3 size: 15 residues. The germline V gene has CDR1 LGHNA and CDR2 YNFKEQ. Trimming removed 4 bases from V and 8 bases from J; junction bases left unmatched: 8.

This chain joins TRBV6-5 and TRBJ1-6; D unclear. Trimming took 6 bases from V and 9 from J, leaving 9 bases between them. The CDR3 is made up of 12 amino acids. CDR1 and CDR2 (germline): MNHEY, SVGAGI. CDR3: CASSEGGSPLHF. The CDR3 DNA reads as TGTGCCAGCAGCGAGGGCGGTTCACCCCTCCACTTT.

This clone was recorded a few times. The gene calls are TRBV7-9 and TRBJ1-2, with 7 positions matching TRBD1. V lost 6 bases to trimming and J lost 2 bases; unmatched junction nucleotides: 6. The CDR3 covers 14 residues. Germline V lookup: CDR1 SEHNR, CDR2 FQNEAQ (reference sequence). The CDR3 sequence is CASRGMTGNYGYTF. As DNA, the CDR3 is TGTGCCAGCAGGGGAATGACAGGGAACTATGGCTACACCTTC.

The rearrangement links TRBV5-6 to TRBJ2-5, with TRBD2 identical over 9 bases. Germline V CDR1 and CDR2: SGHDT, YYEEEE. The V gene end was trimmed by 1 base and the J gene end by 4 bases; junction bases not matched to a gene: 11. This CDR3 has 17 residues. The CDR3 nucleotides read TGTGCCAGCAGCTTGATGCTAGCGGGACTGCTCGGAGAGACCCAGTACTTC. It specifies CASSLMLAGLLGETQYF.

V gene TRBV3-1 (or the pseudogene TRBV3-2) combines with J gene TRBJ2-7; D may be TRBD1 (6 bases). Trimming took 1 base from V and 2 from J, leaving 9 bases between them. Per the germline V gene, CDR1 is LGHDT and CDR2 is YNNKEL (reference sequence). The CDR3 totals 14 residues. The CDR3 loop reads CASSQGHRAYEQYF. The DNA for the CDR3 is TGTGCCAGCAGCCAAGGCCACAGGGCCTACGAGCAGTACTTC.